A single sample is the source of the 20 T cell receptor beta chains below, sequenced in a study of beta chain features in type 1 diabetes. Every bit of the isolated RNA underwent reverse transcription, so sequencing read expressed TCRB transcripts. Assay used: immunoSEQ multiplex PCR; TCRdb lists only in-frame clones, some missing. This table holds approximately 140,000 clones, roughly 10% found once. The sample consisted of central memory CD4+ T cells from blood. These receptors originate from a woman in her thirties or forties in good health.

The chain combines TRBV7-2 with TRBJ1-2; 9 bases fit TRBD1. Germline CDR1 SGHTA, CDR2 FQGNSA. The CDR3 totals 14 residues. V gave up 5 bases and J gave up 8 bases; unmatched junction bases: 9. In DNA, the CDR3 is TGTGCCAGCAGCATGGACAGGGGAAGAAAGGGCTACACCTTC. It codes for CASSMDRGRKGYTF.

A few counts support this clone. This chain joins TRBV6-1 and TRBJ2-3; 8 nucleotides agree with TRBD2. Unmatched junction bases numbered 6, after V lost 6 bases and J lost 4 bases. The CDR3 is 14 residues long. Per the germline V gene, CDR1 is MNHNS and CDR2 is SASEGT. The CDR3, as DNA: TGTGCCAGCAGAATAAGCGGGGGCTCAGATACGCAGTATTTT. Its protein product is CASRISGGSDTQYF.

This clone has more than one count but fewer than ten. The rearrangement joins TRBV28 to TRBJ1-3; 7 bases are shared with TRBD1. This CDR3 has 14 amino acids. Per germline, CDR1 MDHEN and CDR2 SYDVKM. V dropped 8 bases and J dropped 4; count of bases not matched to a gene: 8. CDR3 coding DNA: TGTGCCAGCCTGAAGACAGGGTCAGGAAACACCATATATTTT. It codes for CASLKTGSGNTIYF.

This clone was counted a few times. V usage is TRBV5-1 and J usage is TRBJ2-3; 12 bases map to TRBD2. This CDR3 region has 17 residues. After removal of 3 bases from V and 3 bases from J, the junction contained 8 bases not matched to a gene. CDR1 is SGHRS and CDR2 is YFSETQ in the germline V gene. CDR3 DNA sequence: TGCGCCAGCAGCTCTAGCGGGGGGGCCCGTTGGACAGATACGCAGTATTTT. This translates into CASSSSGGARWTDTQYF.

This clone was seen only a few times. The chain links TRBV11-2 to TRBJ2-5, with 12 bases identical to TRBD2. CDR3 length: 15 amino acids. Germline CDR1 is SGHAT and CDR2 is FQNNGV. The trim removed 5 bases at V and 5 bases at J, leaving 6 bases unmatched. For the CDR3, the DNA is TGTGCCAGCAGCCCTAGCGGGGGGGCCGGCGAGACCCAGTACTTC. Translation: CASSPSGGAGETQYF. Full variable domain (remainder filled in from reference TRBV11-2 and TRBJ2-5): EAGVAQSPRYKIIEKRQSVAFWCNPISGHATLYWYQQILGQGPKLLIQFQNNGVVDDSQLPKDRFSAERLKGVDSTLKIQPAKLEDSAVYLCASSPSGGAGETQYFGPGTRLLVL.

The genes are TRBV7-2 and TRBJ2-3; D call uncertain. The germline V gene has CDR1 SGHTA and CDR2 FQGNSA. The V end lost 7 bases, the J end lost 0 bases, and 5 bases lay between the germline ends. The CDR3 is 12 amino acids. The CDR3 region is CASTISTDTQYF. CDR3 nucleotides: TGTGCCAGCACCATTAGCACAGATACGCAGTATTTT.

This clone occurred a few times. The V call is TRBV5-1, the J call TRBJ1-1; TRBD1 aligns across 9 bases. Germline loops: CDR1 SGHRS, CDR2 YFSETQ. CDR3 length equals 17 residues. The V and J ends lost 0 bases and 4 bases, in that order; junction bases with no gene match: 10. The CDR3 nucleotides are TGCGCCAGCAGCTTGGAGGGACAGGGAAAGGGGGGCACTGAAGCTTTCTTT. Protein sequence: CASSLEGQGKGGTEAFF. Based on the CDR3 plus reference TRBV5-1 and TRBJ1-1, the full variable domain is KAGVTQTPRYLIKTRGQQVTLSCSPISGHRSVSWYQQTPGQGLQFLFEYFSETQRNKGNFPGRFSGRQFSNSRSEMNVSTLELGDSALYLCASSLEGQGKGGTEAFFGQGTRLTVV.

The chain links TRBV6-1 to TRBJ2-3; tentatively, D is TRBD2 (5 bases). In germline, CDR1 is MNHNS, CDR2 SASEGT. This CDR3 has 11 amino acids. V lost 11 bases and J lost 6, with 12 bases in between. The CDR3 coding sequence is TGTGCCTGGGGAGAAACCGATACGCAGTATTTT. Translating gives CAWGETDTQYF.

The gene calls are TRBV5-8 and TRBJ2-1; unclear D gene. Germline assignment: CDR1 SGHTS and CDR2 YDEGEE. CDR3 size: 11 residues. Between the trimmed V and J ends, which lost 4 bases and 7 bases, there was a span of 6 bases. The CDR3 DNA sequence: TGTGCCAGCAGCCCCCGGAATGAGCAGTTCTTC. This codes for CASSPRNEQFF.

The J gene is TRBJ1-1, the V gene TRBV18; D perhaps matches TRBD1 (5 bases). CDR3 length: 13 amino acids. V lost 2 bases and J 6 bases, leaving 10 bases between the germline ends. Germline V gene lookup returns CDR1 KGHSH and CDR2 LQKENI. The CDR3 region has the DNA TGTGCCAGCTCACCAAGGGGCATCGCTGAAGCTTTCTTT. Translation: CASSPRGIAEAFF.

This clone has only a few counts. The chain joins TRBV18 to TRBJ2-7; TRBD1 matches 11 bases. The length of the CDR3 is 17 residues. Germline V gene data show CDR1 as KGHSH and CDR2 as LQKENI. The junction had 7 bases not matched to a gene; V was cut back by 0 bases and J by 3 bases. The CDR3 loop is CASSPPNIGTGGYEQYF. CDR3 nucleotide sequence: TGTGCCAGCTCACCACCTAATATTGGGACAGGGGGCTACGAGCAGTACTTC.

The V gene is TRBV10-2, the J gene TRBJ1-5; maybe TRBD1 (6 bases). Germline-derived CDR1 and CDR2 are WSHSY and SAAADI. CDR3 size: 14 residues. V gave up 6 bases and J gave up 1 base, with 10 bases separating them. The CDR3 nucleotides read TGCGCCAGCAGAGACAGGCCCAGCAATCAGCCCCAGCATTTT. Translation: CASRDRPSNQPQHF.

This clone was observed many times. V and J are TRBV4-3 and TRBJ1-2; D gene unclear. Germline V CDR1 and CDR2: LGHNA, YSLEER. The V gene lost 0 bases and the J gene lost 4 bases, with 15 bases spanning the gap. The CDR3 extends over 16 amino acids. The CDR3 is CASSQDLQSSSYGYTF. The CDR3 DNA reads as TGCGCCAGCAGCCAAGATCTGCAAAGTTCTAGCTATGGCTACACCTTC.

This clone was observed many times. The chain joins TRBV4-3 to TRBJ2-3; TRBD1 agrees at 9 bases. This CDR3 is 16 amino acids long. The V segment lost 3 bases and the J segment 9 bases; nucleotides outside the gene matches: 13. Germline-derived CDR1 and CDR2 are LGHNA and YSLEER. For the CDR3, the DNA is TGCGCCAGCAGCCAGGGGACAGGGCCGGTCGTTAGGACGCAGTATTTT. This translates into CASSQGTGPVVRTQYF.

This clone has only a few counts. The rearrangement links TRBV7-9 to TRBJ2-4; the match to TRBD1 covers 8 bases. The CDR3 spans 17 residues. Trimming cost V 3 bases and J 0 bases; bases outside gene matches: 7. CDR1 and CDR2 (germline): SEHNR, FQNEAQ (reference sequence). CDR3 amino acids: CASSLGAGGEAKNIQYF. The CDR3 nucleotides are TGTGCCAGCAGCTTGGGGGCAGGGGGCGAAGCCAAAAACATTCAGTACTTC.

The chain has TRBV5-6 and TRBJ1-5; 9 nucleotides match TRBD1. The CDR3 totals 13 residues. With 4 bases clipped from V and 4 bases from J, the junction kept 0 bases outside the gene matches. Germline-derived CDR1 and CDR2 are SGHDT and YYEEEE. The CDR3, as DNA: TGTGCCAGCAGCGACAGGGGGAATCAGCCCCAGCATTTT. This sequence encodes CASSDRGNQPQHF.

This chain connects TRBV4-3 to TRBJ2-5, with TRBD2 identical over 11 bases. The germline gives CDR1 LGHNA, CDR2 YSLEER. V dropped 3 bases and J dropped 4; count of bases not matched to a gene: 4. CDR3 length: 15 residues. The DNA for the CDR3 is TGCGCCAGCAGCCAGAATAGCGGGGGGGCAGAGACCCAGTACTTC. Protein: CASSQNSGGAETQYF.

This clone has more than one count but fewer than ten. The rearrangement links TRBV10-3 to TRBJ2-2; tentative D call: TRBD1 (5 bases). Trimming removed 5 bases from V and 4 bases from J, with 14 bases in between. CDR1 is ENHRY, CDR2 SYGVKD, per germline. The CDR3 is made up of 15 amino acids. CDR3 loop: CAISPGHSLTGELFF. CDR3 bases: TGTGCCATCAGTCCCGGACATTCTCTCACCGGGGAGCTGTTTTTT.

This clone was observed many times. This CDR3 is CASSPSGMIYEQYF. The CDR3 DNA is TGTGCCAGCTCACCGTCCGGGATGATCTACGAGCAGTACTTC. The chain recombines TRBV18 with TRBJ2-7, with a possible D match to TRBD2 (5 bases). V was clipped by 3 bases and J by 3 bases, with 12 bases between them. CDR1 and CDR2 (germline): KGHSH, LQKENI. This CDR3 spans 14 amino acids.

This clone was counted between two and nine times. The rearrangement links TRBV7-9 to TRBJ1-2; D possibly corresponds to TRBD1 (5 bases). The germline V and J ends were trimmed by 2 bases and 4 bases, with 8 bases remaining between them. The CDR3 is 13 amino acids. CDR1 and CDR2 (germline): SEHNR, FQNEAQ (reference sequence). The CDR3, as DNA: TGTGCCAGCAGCTTACAGGGTGGCTATGGCTACACCTTC. Translated: CASSLQGGYGYTF.